The entry that follows covers one TCR beta chain sequence. This clone's antigen is unknown. Qualities for individual bases were not recorded, and no much larger clone is one base off. This specimen belongs to a study of blood T cell repertoires in COVID-19 (dated by TCRdb to 2018 to 2021). The study in broad terms: Samples from collaborators originated in the United States, Italy and Spain and spanned both the acute and convalescent phases of COVID-19. The material from the prospective study consisted of cDNA or gDNA derived from T cells, B-cell-depleted T cells, or PBMCs. Subjects who had been exposed to COVID-19, were actively infected with it, or had recovered from it provided the deeply sampled blood TCRbeta repertoires that made up the dataset. The repertoires were made available in a free public database intended to serve as a resource for research on the immune response to SARS-CoV-2. The samples were drawn from two sources: the first 160 participants of the ongoing ImmuneRACE study, and over 1,000 subjects contributed by 6 global collaborators. A de-identified subject ID, COVID-19 status, age in years and sex were almost always included in the sample metadata. Where available, HLA class I and class II types were taken from metadata supplied by the sample provider and were not determined by assay-based typing. Study-wide findings and limitations: The amount of clinical and demographic metadata varied by source and participant and was provided uncurated.

Its CDR3 holds 13 amino acids, cysteine through phenylalanine. The read is trimmed to its CDR3 DNA, 39 bases read in frame from base 1. Trimmed from V: 3 bases; trimmed from J: 0 bases; junction bases lacking a gene match: 2. Per the germline V gene, SQVTM is the CDR1 and ANQGSEA is the CDR2. TCRbeta CDR3 regions were amplified from genomic DNA using the immunoSEQ Assay, a bias-controlled multiplex PCR. The original methods were these. Within the assay, amplification of reference gene primers was used to estimate how many nucleated cells each sample contained. To quantify the absolute abundance of each unique TCRbeta CDR3 rearrangement, sequence reads were collapsed and filtered. For each sample, productive Simpson clonality was calculated as the square root of Simpson's diversity index across productive rearrangements. Not all clones reach the TCRdb copy of this immuneACCESS table, which keeps in-frame sequences only. Checked studies attribute under half of the gap to unresolved V genes and leave the rest unexplained. The D gene and trimming were derived from the DNA, and the V and J assignments and clone size from that table. This sample comprises tens of thousands of clones, about nine tenths of them detected only once. The top ten constitute more than 5.5% of the sample.

Collaborating institutions collected whole blood in K2EDTA tubes following their own protocols. Collaborator samples were shipped for TCRbeta analysis as frozen whole blood, isolated PBMCs, or DNA extracted from either sample type. The sequence was obtained from a woman older than 75 with acute or convalescent COVID-19. The specimen sequenced was peripheral blood. Recombination linked TRBV29-1 to TRBJ2-7, with 7 bases aligning to TRBD1. DNA sequence: TGCAGCGTTGAGGGGGACAGCTCCTACGAGCAGTACTTC. Its translation reads: CSVEGDSSYEQYF.